The clone carrying this T cell receptor beta chain was seen only a few times. Its antigen is undetermined. The entry originates in a study of shared clonotypes between healthy human individuals. Across the study: Three plates each covered CD4 naive and memory; CD8 naive two, CD8 memory one.

Findings and limits, study-wide: Between a handful of donors, naive CD4 clonotypes were shared at a level of around 4.9%. Sequencing depth was expected to influence donor clonotype sharing.

V lost 3 bases to trimming and J lost 4 bases, with 15 bases between them. Germline assignment: CDR1 SEHNR and CDR2 FQNEAQ (reference sequence). This CDR3 is 15 amino acids long. Assay used: immunoSEQ multiplex PCR; TCRdb lists only in-frame clones, some missing. The sample consists of around 990,000 clones, about 72% of them appearing once. J is TRBJ1-1 and V is TRBV7-9; a weak D match, TRBD1 (5 bases). This receptor was obtained from a man younger than 30 in good health. Some clones in this sample may be carry-over from other donors' samples. Sequencing used memory CD4+ T cells from PBMCs. The subset was: CD45RA-negative fraction. The CDR3 loop reads CASSFNTLGTTEAFF. The CDR3 DNA sequence: TGTGCCAGCAGCTTTAATACCTTGGGGACCACTGAAGCTTTCTTT.